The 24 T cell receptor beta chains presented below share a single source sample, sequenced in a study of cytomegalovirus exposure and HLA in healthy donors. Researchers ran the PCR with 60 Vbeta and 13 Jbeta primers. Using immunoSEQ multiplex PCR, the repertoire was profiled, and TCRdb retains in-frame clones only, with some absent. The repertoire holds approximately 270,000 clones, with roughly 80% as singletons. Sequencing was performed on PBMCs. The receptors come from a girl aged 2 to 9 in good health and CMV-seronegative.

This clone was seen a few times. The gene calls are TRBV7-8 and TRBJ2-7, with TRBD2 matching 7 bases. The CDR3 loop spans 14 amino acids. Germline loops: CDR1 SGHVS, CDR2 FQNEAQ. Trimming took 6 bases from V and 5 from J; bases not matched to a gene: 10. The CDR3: CASSTPLAQDEQYF. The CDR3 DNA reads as TGTGCCAGCAGTACACCACTAGCGCAGGACGAGCAGTACTTC. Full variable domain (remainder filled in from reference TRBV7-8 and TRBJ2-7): GAGVSQSPRYKVAKRGQDVALRCDPISGHVSLFWYQQALGQGPEFLTYFQNEAQLDKSGLPSDRFFAERPEGSVSTLKIQRTQQEDSAVYLCASSTPLAQDEQYFGPGTRLTVT.

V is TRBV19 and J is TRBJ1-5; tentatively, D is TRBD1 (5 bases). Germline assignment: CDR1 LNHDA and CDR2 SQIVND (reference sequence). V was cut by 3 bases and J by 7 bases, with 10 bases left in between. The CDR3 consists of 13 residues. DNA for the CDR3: TGTGCCAGTAGTATCGCAGGGATCCAGCCCCAGCATTTT. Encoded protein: CASSIAGIQPQHF.

CDR3 sequence: CASSWTSGGNTGELFF. The CDR3 region has the DNA TGTGCCAGCAGTTGGACTAGCGGGGGGAACACCGGGGAGCTGTTTTTT. The gene calls are TRBV28 and TRBJ2-2; 13 bases are a match to TRBD2. Germline CDR1 and CDR2: MDHEN and SYDVKM. CDR3 size: 16 residues. After removal of 4 bases from V and 1 base from J, the junction contained 0 bases not matched to a gene.

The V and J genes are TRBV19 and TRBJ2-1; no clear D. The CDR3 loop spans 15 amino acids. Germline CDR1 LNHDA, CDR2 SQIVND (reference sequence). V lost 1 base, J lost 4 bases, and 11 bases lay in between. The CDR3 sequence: CASSIVPIHYNEQFF. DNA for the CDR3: TGTGCCAGTAGTATAGTTCCTATTCATTACAATGAGCAGTTCTTC.

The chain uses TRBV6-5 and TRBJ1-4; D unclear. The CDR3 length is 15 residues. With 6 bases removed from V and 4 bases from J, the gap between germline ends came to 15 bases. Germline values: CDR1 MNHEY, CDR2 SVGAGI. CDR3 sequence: CASSRLDGYNEKLFF. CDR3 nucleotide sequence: TGTGCCAGCAGCCGACTTGACGGTTATAATGAAAAACTGTTTTTT.

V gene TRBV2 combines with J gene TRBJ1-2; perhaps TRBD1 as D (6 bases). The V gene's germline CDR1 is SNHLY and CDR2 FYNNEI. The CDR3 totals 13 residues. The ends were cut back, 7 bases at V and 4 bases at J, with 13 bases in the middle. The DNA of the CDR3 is TGTGCCAGCACCTACGGACAGAGCTATGGCTACACCTTC. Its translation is CASTYGQSYGYTF.

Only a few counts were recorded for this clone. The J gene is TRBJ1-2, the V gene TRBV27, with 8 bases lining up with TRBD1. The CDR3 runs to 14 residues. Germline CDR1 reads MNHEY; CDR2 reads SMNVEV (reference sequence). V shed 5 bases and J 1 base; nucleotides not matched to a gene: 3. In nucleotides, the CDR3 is TGTGCCAGCAGTGAACAGGGGGGTAACTATGGCTACACCTTC. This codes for CASSEQGGNYGYTF.

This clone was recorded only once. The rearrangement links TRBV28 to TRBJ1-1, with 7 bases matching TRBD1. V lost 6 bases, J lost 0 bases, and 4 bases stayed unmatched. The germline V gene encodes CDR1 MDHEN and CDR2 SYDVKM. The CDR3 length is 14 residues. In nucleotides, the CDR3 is TGTGCCAGCAGACTACAGGGGCTGAACACTGAAGCTTTCTTT. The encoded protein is CASRLQGLNTEAFF.

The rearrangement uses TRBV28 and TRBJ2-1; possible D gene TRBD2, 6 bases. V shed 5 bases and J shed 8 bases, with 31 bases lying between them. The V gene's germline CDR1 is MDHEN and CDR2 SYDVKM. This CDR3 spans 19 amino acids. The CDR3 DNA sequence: TGTGCCAGCAGTAGACCTCGCGGCAGGGCGACCTTTTGGGGGGATGAGCAGTTCTTC. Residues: CASSRPRGRATFWGDEQFF.

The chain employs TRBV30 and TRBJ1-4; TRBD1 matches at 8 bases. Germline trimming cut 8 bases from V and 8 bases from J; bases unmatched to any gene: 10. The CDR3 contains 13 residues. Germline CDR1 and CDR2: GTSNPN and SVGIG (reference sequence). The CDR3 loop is CAAIRTGKEKLFF. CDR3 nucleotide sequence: TGTGCCGCCATACGGACAGGGAAAGAAAAACTGTTTTTT.

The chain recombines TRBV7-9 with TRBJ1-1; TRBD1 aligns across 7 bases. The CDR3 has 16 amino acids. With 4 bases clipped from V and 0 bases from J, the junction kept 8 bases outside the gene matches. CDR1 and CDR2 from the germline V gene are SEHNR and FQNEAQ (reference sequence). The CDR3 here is CASSYRTGHMNTEAFF. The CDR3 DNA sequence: TGTGCCAGCAGCTATAGGACAGGCCACATGAACACTGAAGCTTTCTTT.

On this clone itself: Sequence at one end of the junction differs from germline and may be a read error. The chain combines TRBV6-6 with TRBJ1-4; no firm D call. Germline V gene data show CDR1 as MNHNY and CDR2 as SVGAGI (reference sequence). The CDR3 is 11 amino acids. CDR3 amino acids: CARSYDGKPFF. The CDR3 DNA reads TGTGCCCGCAGTTACGACGGGAAACCGTTTTTT.

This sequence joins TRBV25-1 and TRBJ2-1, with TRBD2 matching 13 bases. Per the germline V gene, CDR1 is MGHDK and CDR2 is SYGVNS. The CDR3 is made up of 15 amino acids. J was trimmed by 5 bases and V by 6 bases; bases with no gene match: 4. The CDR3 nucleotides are TGTGCCAGCAGCTGGACTAGCGGGGGAAACAATGAGCAGTTCTTC. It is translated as CASSWTSGGNNEQFF.

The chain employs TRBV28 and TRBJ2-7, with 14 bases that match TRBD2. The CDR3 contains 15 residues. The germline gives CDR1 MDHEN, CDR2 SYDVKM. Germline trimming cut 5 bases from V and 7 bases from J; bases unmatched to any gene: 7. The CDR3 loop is CASSPTSGRGWEQYF. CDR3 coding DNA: TGTGCCAGCAGTCCGACTAGCGGGAGGGGGTGGGAGCAGTACTTC.

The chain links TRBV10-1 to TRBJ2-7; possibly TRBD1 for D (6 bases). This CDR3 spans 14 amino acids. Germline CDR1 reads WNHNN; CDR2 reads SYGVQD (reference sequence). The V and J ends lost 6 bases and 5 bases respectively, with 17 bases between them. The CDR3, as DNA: TGCGCCAGCAGCCCGACAGGTCTAACCGACGAGCAGTACTTC. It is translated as CASSPTGLTDEQYF.

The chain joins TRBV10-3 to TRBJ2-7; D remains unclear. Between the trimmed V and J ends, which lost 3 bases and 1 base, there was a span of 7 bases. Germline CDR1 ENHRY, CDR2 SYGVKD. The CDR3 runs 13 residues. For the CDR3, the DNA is TGTGCCATCAGTGATGCTATGTCCTACGAGCAGTACTTC. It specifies CAISDAMSYEQYF.

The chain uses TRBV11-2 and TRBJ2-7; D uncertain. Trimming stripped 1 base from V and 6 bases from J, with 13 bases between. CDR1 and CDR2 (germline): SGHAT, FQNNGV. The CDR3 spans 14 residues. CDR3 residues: CASSLGSWVSEQYF. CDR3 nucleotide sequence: TGTGCCAGCAGCTTAGGTAGCTGGGTTAGCGAGCAGTACTTC.

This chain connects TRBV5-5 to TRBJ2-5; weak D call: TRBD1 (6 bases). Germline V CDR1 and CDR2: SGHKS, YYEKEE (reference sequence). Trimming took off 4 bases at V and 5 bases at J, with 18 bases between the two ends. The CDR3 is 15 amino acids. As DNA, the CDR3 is TGTGCCAGCAGCCGACCTGGGGGCCCTGGGGAGACCCAGTACTTC. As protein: CASSRPGGPGETQYF. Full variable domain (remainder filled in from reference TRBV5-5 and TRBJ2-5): DAGVTQSPTHLIKTRGQQVTLRCSPISGHKSVSWYQQVLGQGPQFIFQYYEKEERGRGNFPDRFSARQFPNYSSELNVNALLLGDSALYLCASSRPGGPGETQYFGPGTRLLVL.

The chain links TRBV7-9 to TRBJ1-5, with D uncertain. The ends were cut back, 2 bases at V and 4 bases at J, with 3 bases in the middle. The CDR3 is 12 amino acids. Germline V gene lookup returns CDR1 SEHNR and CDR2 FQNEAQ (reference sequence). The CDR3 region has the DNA TGTGCCAGCAGCTTACTGAATCAGCCCCAGCATTTT. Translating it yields CASSLLNQPQHF.

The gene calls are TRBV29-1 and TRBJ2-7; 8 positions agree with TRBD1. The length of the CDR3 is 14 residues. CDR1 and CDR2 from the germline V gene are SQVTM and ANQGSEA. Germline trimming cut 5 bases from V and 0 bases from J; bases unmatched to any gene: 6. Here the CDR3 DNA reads TGCAGCGTTACCCAGGGGGCCATCTCCTACGAGCAGTACTTC. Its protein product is CSVTQGAISYEQYF.

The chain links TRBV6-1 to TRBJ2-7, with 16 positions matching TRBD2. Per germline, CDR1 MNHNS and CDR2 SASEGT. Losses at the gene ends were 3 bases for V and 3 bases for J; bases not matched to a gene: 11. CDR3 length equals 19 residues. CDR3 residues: CASSEGTSGGARVFYEQYF. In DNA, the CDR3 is TGTGCCAGCAGTGAGGGGACTAGCGGGGGGGCCCGGGTGTTCTACGAGCAGTACTTC.

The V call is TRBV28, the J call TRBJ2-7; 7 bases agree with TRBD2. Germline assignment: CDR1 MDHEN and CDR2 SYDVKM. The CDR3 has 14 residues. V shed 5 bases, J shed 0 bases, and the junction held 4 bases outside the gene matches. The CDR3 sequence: CASSAWTSSYEQYF. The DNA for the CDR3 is TGTGCCAGCAGTGCATGGACTAGCTCCTACGAGCAGTACTTC.

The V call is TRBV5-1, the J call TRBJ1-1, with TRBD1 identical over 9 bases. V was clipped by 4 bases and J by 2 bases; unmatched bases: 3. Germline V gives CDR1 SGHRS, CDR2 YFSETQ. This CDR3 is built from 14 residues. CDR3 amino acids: CASSIQGANTEAFF. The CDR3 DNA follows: TGCGCCAGCAGCATACAGGGGGCAAACACTGAAGCTTTCTTT.

The CDR3 reads CASSLGTGQSSGANVLTF. The CDR3 nucleotides read TGTGCCAGCAGCTTAGGAACGGGACAGAGCTCTGGGGCCAACGTCCTGACTTTC. The chain has TRBV7-9 and TRBJ2-6, with TRBD1 matching 7 bases. CDR1 and CDR2 from the germline V gene are SEHNR and FQNEAQ (reference sequence). The CDR3 length is 18 residues. The trim removed 1 base at V and 0 bases at J, leaving 6 bases unmatched.